This T cell receptor beta chain was recorded in a study of T cells in Graves' hyperthyroidism and ophthalmopathy. Study-wide findings and caveats: Stable hyperthyroidism was separated from ophthalmopathy by a model based on 13 V-J features. Most thyroid clonotypes with frequency above 0.001 were detected in blood.

V lost 2 bases, J lost 6 bases, and 5 bases stayed unmatched. The germline CDR1 and CDR2 sequences are KGHDR and SFDVKD. The CDR3 is 14 residues long. Amplification yielded TCR beta CDR3 regions, with RNA transcripts as the source. TCR CDR3 underwent first-round RT-PCR with the HTBI primer set. TCRdb used MiXCR to reprocess the multiplex PCR reads, holding one entry per CDR3 protein. The repertoire has some 98,000 distinct CDR3 sequences, about 37% of them found once; the top ten carry roughly a tenth. This clonotype is medium-sized (0.01 to 0.1%) by share. As yet, its antigen is unknown. This sequence originates from a woman in her twenties or thirties with Graves' hyperthyroidism. The chain is built from TRBV24-1 and TRBJ2-7, with TRBD1 identical over 8 bases. Sequenced input: peripheral blood or thyroid tissue (not recorded which). The CDR3 sequence is CATSDSDRAREQYF. The CDR3 bases are TGTGCCACCAGTGATTCGGACAGGGCGCGCGAGCAGTACTTC.